The next 30 T cell receptor beta chains were all read from a single sample in a study of T cell responses to AZD1222 COVID-19 vaccine. Using immunoSEQ multiplex PCR, the repertoire was profiled, and TCRdb retains in-frame clones only, with some absent. Counted here are under 150,000 clones, around 90% occurring once; the ten biggest clones make up approximately 2.5%. This sample comprised peripheral blood, obtained 28 days after the second AZD1222 dose. These receptors all stem from an adult who received the AZD1222 COVID-19 vaccine.

CDR3 nucleotides: TGTGCCTGGACATTGGGACAGACTAATTCACCCCTCCACTTT. This encodes CAWTLGQTNSPLHF. The chain couples TRBV30 to TRBJ1-6, with 7 bases aligning to TRBD1. Germline CDR1 and CDR2: GTSNPN and SVGIG (reference sequence). CDR3 length: 14 residues. V shed 4 bases, J shed 6 bases, and the junction held 6 bases outside the gene matches. The full variable domain, completed using reference TRBV30 and TRBJ1-6, is SQTIHQWPATLVQPVGSPLSLECTVEGTSNPNLYWYRQAAGRGLQLLFYSVGIGQISSEVPQNLSASRPQDRQFILSSKKLLLSDSGFYLCAWTLGQTNSPLHFGNGTRLTVT.

The J gene is TRBJ2-1, the V gene TRBV29-1; 9 nucleotides align to TRBD2. The V gene end was trimmed by 0 bases and the J gene end by 4 bases; junction bases not matched to a gene: 10. The CDR3 covers 17 residues. Germline V gene lookup returns CDR1 SQVTM and CDR2 ANQGSEA. CDR3 DNA sequence: TGCAGCGTTGAAGATATTAGCGGGGGCCGAGAGTACAATGAGCAGTTCTTC. It translates to CSVEDISGGREYNEQFF.

The rearrangement joins TRBV7-8 to TRBJ1-3; D gene unclear. With 5 bases removed from V and 0 bases from J, the gap between germline ends came to 17 bases. Germline V lookup: CDR1 SGHVS, CDR2 FQNEAQ. The CDR3 loop spans 17 amino acids. CDR3 amino acids: CASSLMAISPSGNTIYF. Written as DNA, the CDR3 is TGTGCCAGCAGCCTCATGGCAATAAGCCCCTCTGGAAACACCATATATTTT.

The V and J genes are TRBV29-1 and TRBJ1-5; TRBD1 might be the D (5 bases). The CDR3 runs to 12 residues. V lost 7 bases, J lost 1 base, and 8 bases lay in between. Germline V gene lookup returns CDR1 SQVTM and CDR2 ANQGSEA. The CDR3 bases are TGCAGCGCTAGGGACAGCAATCAGCCCCAGCATTTT. Protein: CSARDSNQPQHF.

The chain carries TRBV5-1 and TRBJ1-3, with D perhaps matching TRBD1 (5 bases). The V gene lost 1 base and the J gene lost 2 bases, with 13 bases spanning the gap. The CDR3 covers 16 residues. Germline V gene sequence: CDR1 SGHRS, CDR2 YFSETQ. CDR3 in DNA: TGCGCCAGCAGCTTGCAAGTTCAGGGAACTGGAAACACCATATATTTT. Its protein is CASSLQVQGTGNTIYF.

V is TRBV9 and J is TRBJ1-2, with D possibly matching TRBD1 (5 bases). The CDR3 has 16 residues. Germline CDR1 reads SGDLS; CDR2 reads YYNGEE. V lost 6 bases, J lost 7 bases, and 25 bases lay in between. CDR3 loop: CASMMPPAGRYVGYTF. The DNA of the CDR3 is TGTGCCAGCATGATGCCCCCCGCGGGGCGGTATGTTGGCTACACCTTC. Full variable domain (outside the CDR3, taken from reference TRBV9 and TRBJ1-2): DSGVTQTPKHLITATGQRVTLRCSPRSGDLSVYWYQQSLDQGLQFLIQYYNGEERAKGNILERFSAQQFPDLHSELNLSSLELGDSALYFCASMMPPAGRYVGYTFGSGTRLTVV.

The V gene is TRBV19, the J gene TRBJ1-2, with D unclear. The CDR3 loop spans 14 amino acids. Germline values: CDR1 LNHDA, CDR2 SQIVND (reference sequence). V lost 3 bases and J lost 2, with 10 bases in between. CDR3: CASSMAGQNYGYTF. CDR3 bases: TGTGCCAGTAGTATGGCTGGGCAGAACTATGGCTACACCTTC.

V gene TRBV2 combines with J gene TRBJ1-3, with 7 bases matching TRBD1. The V segment lost 6 bases and the J segment 0 bases; nucleotides outside the gene matches: 2. This CDR3 spans 14 amino acids. Germline loops: CDR1 SNHLY, CDR2 FYNNEI. The DNA for the CDR3 is TGTGCCAGCAGGGGACAGATCTCTGGAAACACCATATATTTT. This sequence encodes CASRGQISGNTIYF.

This clone came up once. Written as DNA, the CDR3 is TGTGCCAGCAGTAACACCGGGGAGGATGGCTACACCTTC. This sequence encodes CASSNTGEDGYTF. The chain joins TRBV25-1 to TRBJ1-2; D is ambiguous. The CDR3 contains 13 residues. Per germline, CDR1 MGHDK and CDR2 SYGVNS. Between the trimmed V and J ends, which lost 5 bases and 6 bases, there was a span of 13 bases.

This chain joins TRBV6-6 and TRBJ1-5; tentatively, D is TRBD1 (5 bases). CDR1 and CDR2 (germline): MNHNY, SVGAGI (reference sequence). Deletions cut 6 bases from V and 1 base from J, with 13 bases between. This CDR3 is 15 amino acids long. The CDR3 bases are TGTGCCAGCAGGGGCGAGTCAGGGAGCAATCAGCCCCAGCATTTT. This translates into CASRGESGSNQPQHF.

The chain has TRBV7-2 and TRBJ1-5, with D possibly being TRBD1 (6 bases). From germline, CDR1 is SGHTA and CDR2 FQGNSA. The CDR3 is made up of 14 amino acids. With 4 bases removed from V and 5 bases from J, the gap between germline ends came to 12 bases. The CDR3 spells CASSSTGSHQPQHF. The DNA of the CDR3 is TGTGCCAGCAGCTCGACAGGAAGCCATCAGCCCCAGCATTTT. The full variable domain, rest sourced from reference TRBV7-2 and TRBJ1-5, is GAGVSQSPSNKVTEKGKDVELRCDPISGHTALYWYRQSLGQGLEFLIYFQGNSAPDKSGLPSDRFSAERTGGSVSTLTIQRTQQEDSAVYLCASSSTGSHQPQHFGDGTRLSIL.

The V gene is TRBV11-2, the J gene TRBJ2-7; 12 bases line up with TRBD1. The CDR3 has 14 residues. The V and J ends lost 6 bases and 5 bases, in that order; junction bases with no gene match: 5. Germline V gene lookup returns CDR1 SGHAT and CDR2 FQNNGV. DNA for the CDR3: TGTGCCAGCAGTTACCGGGACAGGGGGCACGAGCAGTACTTC. Residues: CASSYRDRGHEQYF.

This clone has only one observation. The chain links TRBV9 to TRBJ2-1, with 8 bases identical to TRBD2. V shed 3 bases, J shed 7 bases, and the junction held 3 bases outside the gene matches. This CDR3 comprises 13 residues. From germline, CDR1 is SGDLS and CDR2 YYNGEE. Here the CDR3 DNA reads TGTGCCAGCAGCGGACTAGCGAAGAATGAGCAGTTCTTC. It specifies CASSGLAKNEQFF.

The chain combines TRBV24-1 with TRBJ1-5, with 12 bases identical to TRBD1. In germline, CDR1 is KGHDR, CDR2 SFDVKD. This CDR3 has 16 amino acids. With V trimmed by 6 bases and J by 3 bases, 5 bases remained unmatched. CDR3 loop: CATSPRDRGHNQPQHF. CDR3 nucleotide sequence: TGTGCCACCAGTCCCCGGGACAGGGGGCACAATCAGCCCCAGCATTTT.

V is TRBV4-1 and J is TRBJ2-2; a weak D match, TRBD1 (8 bases). Deletions cut 0 bases from V and 4 bases from J, with 18 bases between. Germline CDR1 reads MGHRA; CDR2 reads YSYEKL. There are 18 residues in the CDR3. Here the CDR3 DNA reads TGCGCCAGCAGCCAAGAATACAGGGGGGGGGCTCTCACCGGGGAGCTGTTTTTT. It yields the protein CASSQEYRGGALTGELFF.

This chain connects TRBV5-1 to TRBJ1-1; D unresolved. Trimming removed 0 bases at V and 2 bases at J, with 8 bases between. The germline CDR1 and CDR2 sequences are SGHRS and YFSETQ. The CDR3 extends over 14 amino acids. For the CDR3, the DNA is TGCGCCAGCAGCTTGGCCCAGCCAAACACTGAAGCTTTCTTT. Protein: CASSLAQPNTEAFF.

This chain connects TRBV2 to TRBJ1-1, with D unresolved. CDR3 size: 14 residues. Germline CDR1 SNHLY, CDR2 FYNNEI. V was clipped by 8 bases and J by 1 base, with 14 bases between them. The CDR3 here is CASRGRRSNTEAFF. The CDR3, as DNA: TGTGCCAGCCGGGGAAGGCGTTCGAACACTGAAGCTTTCTTT.

This clone has just a few counts. This chain joins TRBV7-2 and TRBJ2-2; D might be TRBD2 (6 bases). Per the germline V gene, CDR1 is SGHTA and CDR2 is FQGNSA. The CDR3 runs 17 residues. The V and J ends lost 1 base and 4 bases respectively, with 16 bases between them. CDR3 sequence reads: CASSLGRLGGPTGELFF. The CDR3 region has the DNA TGTGCCAGCAGCTTAGGGCGGCTGGGGGGACCCACCGGGGAGCTGTTTTTT.

The rearrangement uses TRBV28 and TRBJ2-7; the match to TRBD2 covers 13 bases. Germline lookup yields CDR1 MDHEN and CDR2 SYDVKM. Trimming at V came to 6 bases and at J to 3 bases, leaving 8 bases not matched to a gene. The CDR3 loop spans 16 amino acids. CDR3 amino acids: CASRRRTSGSHYEQYF. The CDR3 DNA is TGTGCCAGCAGGCGAAGGACTAGCGGGAGTCACTACGAGCAGTACTTC.

The chain is built from TRBV11-1 and TRBJ2-5; D remains unclear. The CDR3 is made up of 12 amino acids. Germline CDR1 and CDR2: SGHAT and FQDESV (reference sequence). The ends were cut back, 5 bases at V and 4 bases at J, with 8 bases in the middle. CDR3 protein: CASSTPGETQYF. CDR3 coding DNA: TGTGCCAGCAGCACCCCTGGAGAGACCCAGTACTTC.

The J gene is TRBJ1-1, the V gene TRBV7-3, with D perhaps matching TRBD1 (5 bases). This CDR3 comprises 15 residues. Per germline, CDR1 SGHTA and CDR2 FQGTGA. Deletions cut 1 base from V and 1 base from J, with 10 bases between. DNA of the CDR3: TGTGCCAGCAGCTTAAGTTGGGACGGGAACACTGAAGCTTTCTTT. Its protein is CASSLSWDGNTEAFF.

The rearrangement joins TRBV14 to TRBJ2-4, with D tentatively TRBD1 (6 bases). Germline-derived CDR1 and CDR2 are SGHDN and FVKESK. CDR3 size: 14 residues. Trimming took 1 base from V and 6 from J, leaving 10 bases between them. The CDR3 DNA follows: TGTGCCAGCAGCCAAGCACAGGGTGGAAACATTCAGTACTTC. It encodes CASSQAQGGNIQYF.

The J gene is TRBJ2-3, the V gene TRBV7-3; a possible D gene is TRBD2 (6 bases). Germline loops: CDR1 SGHTA, CDR2 FQGTGA. The CDR3 loop spans 12 amino acids. Trimming left V 5 bases short and J 14 bases short, with 17 bases between. CDR3 in amino acids: CASSESGLRLYF. DNA of the CDR3: TGTGCCAGCAGCGAAAGCGGACTACGGTTGTATTTT.

This chain joins TRBV7-2 and TRBJ1-1, with D possibly being TRBD1 (6 bases). The V gene lost 5 bases and the J gene lost 6 bases, with 16 bases spanning the gap. Germline loops: CDR1 SGHTA, CDR2 FQGNSA. This CDR3 is built from 14 residues. This CDR3 reads CASSLATGRAEAFF. The CDR3, as DNA: TGTGCCAGCAGCCTCGCCACAGGGAGGGCTGAAGCTTTCTTT.

This clone was seen more than once but under ten times. The rearrangement joins TRBV11-2 to TRBJ1-2; D gene unclear. In germline, CDR1 is SGHAT, CDR2 FQNNGV. V lost 2 bases and J 0 bases, leaving 10 bases between the germline ends. This CDR3 has 15 amino acids. The CDR3 is CASSLYSSANYGYTF. CDR3 bases: TGTGCCAGCAGCTTATACAGTTCAGCTAACTATGGCTACACCTTC.

The chain uses TRBV28 and TRBJ1-5; TRBD1 might be the D (6 bases). V was clipped by 6 bases and J by 6 bases, with 15 bases between them. Germline V gene sequence: CDR1 MDHEN, CDR2 SYDVKM. This CDR3 has 14 amino acids. This chain's CDR3 is CASSPPGQFQPQHF. CDR3 coding DNA: TGTGCCAGCAGCCCGCCTGGACAGTTTCAGCCCCAGCATTTT.

The chain uses TRBV30 and TRBJ2-6; D tentatively reads TRBD1 or TRBD2 (5 bases each). CDR1 GTSNPN and CDR2 SVGIG come from the germline V gene (reference sequence). There are 18 residues in the CDR3. Trimming pared 2 bases from V and 0 bases from J, leaving 17 bases between. CDR3 sequence: CAWSRFRGTYSGANVLTF. DNA of the CDR3: TGTGCCTGGAGTAGATTTAGAGGGACCTACTCTGGGGCCAACGTCCTGACTTTC.

The chain joins TRBV4-2 to TRBJ2-3; D not certain. CDR3 length equals 16 residues. V gave up 6 bases and J gave up 2 bases, with 18 bases separating them. CDR1 and CDR2 from the germline V gene are LGHNA and YNFKEQ. The CDR3 loop is CASSPGRNQPTDTQYF. The CDR3 DNA follows: TGTGCCAGCAGTCCAGGACGGAACCAACCCACAGATACGCAGTATTTT.

The table lists this clone with a few counts. The chain employs TRBV5-1 and TRBJ2-5; 9 nucleotides align to TRBD1. Germline lookup yields CDR1 SGHRS and CDR2 YFSETQ. The J segment lost 3 bases and the V segment lost 5 bases, leaving 2 bases of the junction unmatched. The CDR3 consists of 13 residues. In nucleotides, the CDR3 is TGCGCCAGCAGGGGACAGGGCGAAGAGACCCAGTACTTC. Translating it yields CASRGQGEETQYF. Looking up the rest from reference TRBV5-1 and TRBJ2-5 gives the full variable domain: KAGVTQTPRYLIKTRGQQVTLSCSPISGHRSVSWYQQTPGQGLQFLFEYFSETQRNKGNFPGRFSGRQFSNSRSEMNVSTLELGDSALYLCASRGQGEETQYFGPGTRLLVL.

The chain employs TRBV4-2 and TRBJ2-2, with a possible D match to TRBD1 (5 bases). The CDR3 sequence is 17 residues long. The germline V and J ends were trimmed by 0 bases and 2 bases, with 13 bases remaining between them. The V gene's germline CDR1 is LGHNA and CDR2 YNFKEQ. The CDR3 bases are TGTGCCAGCAGCCAAGATCAGGGCAGTCTTAACACCGGGGAGCTGTTTTTT. It specifies CASSQDQGSLNTGELFF.